These T cell receptor beta chains were read from a single sample in a study of T cell changes during pregnancy in multiple sclerosis. Repertoires were generated with immunoSEQ multiplex PCR, while TCRdb's copy carries only in-frame clones and drops some. Among 35,000 to 50,000 clones listed, about nine tenths were seen once. The sequences come from peripheral blood, collected in the second trimester of pregnancy. These receptors were obtained from a female donor in good health, enrolled as a control in a pregnancy study. The conserved cysteine and the conserved F or W are not part of the CDR3 here.

v_gene	j_gene	CDR3aa
TRBV7-8	TRBJ2-7	ASSLGSSGTYEQY
TRBV27	TRBJ2-4	ASSLAGWWGLQY
TRBV5-6	TRBJ2-2	ASSSSSGELF
TRBV11-1	TRBJ2-7	ASSSTGGYEQY
TRBV15	TRBJ1-4	ATSRDLSRAGEKLF
TRBV18	TRBJ2-2	ASSLTGDTSTGELF
TRBV11-3	TRBJ2-2	ASGAGGNTGELF
TRBV15	TRBJ2-2	ATSRSRVTTGELF
TRBV14	TRBJ1-1	ASSQDSPRQGREAF
TRBV7-9	TRBJ1-6	ASSLAREVDSPLH
TRBV7-9	TRBJ2-1	ASSSSGSTWNEQF
TRBV30	TRBJ1-1	AWNGGSNTEAF
TRBV9	TRBJ1-4	ASSEGQGREKLF
TRBV5-1	TRBJ2-3	ASSRLAGGPGTQY
TRBV19	TRBJ2-7	ASSTDPGNSEQY
TRBV21-1	TRBJ2-7	ASSTRDCSYEQY
TRBV4-3	TRBJ2-3	ASSQGGGRDTQY
TRBV30	TRBJ1-4	AWSLGTAEKLF
TRBV27	TRBJ1-2	ASSPPGGSYGYT
TRBV7-7	TRBJ1-2	ASSPPEGLVGGATNYGYT
TRBV5-4	TRBJ2-2	ASSLYRGTNTGELF
TRBV6-5	TRBJ1-1	ASSREGTEAF
TRBV29-1	TRBJ2-1	SVEKLALYNEQF
TRBV6-6	TRBJ2-1	ASSYGDQVRNEQF
TRBV7-9	TRBJ2-7	ASSPRQGGNLYEQY
TRBV7-2	TRBJ2-5	ASSWGGTSGQETQY
TRBV9	TRBJ2-2	ASSSSGRDTGELF